The following is a TCR beta chain sequence with its context. Its antigen remains undetermined. The record has no base qualities; no much larger clone is one base away. Receptors were amplified or captured by the immunoSEQ multiplex PCR assay. A mixture of 60 forward primers for TCR Vbeta segments and 13 reverse primers for TCR Jbeta segments was used in the multiplex PCR. A multiplex PCR assay on genomic DNA amplified the CDR3 region of rearranged TCR beta genes. On the Illumina HiSeq System, the amplified TCR beta libraries were sequenced as 87-base-pair reads. For the original study's pipeline: A later analysis tallied 75 million to 95 million unique TCR beta chains across the 600 to 700 repertoires, and some 10 million of those chains were shared by two or more donors. Raw reads were error-corrected and collapsed into unique sequences with a nearest-neighbor algorithm that merged closely related sequences to remove PCR and sequencing errors. V, D and J gene segments were assigned by aligning CDR3 sequences to IMGT reference sequences. For a sequence to be retained, a match of at least six nucleotides to both a V gene segment and a J gene segment was required. A rearrangement counted as productive if the CDR3 had no stop codons and remained in frame with V and J, and every other rearrangement counted as non-productive. CDR3 was defined by IMGT convention, running from the second conserved V-encoded cysteine to the conserved J-encoded phenylalanine. In an earlier analysis of approximately 590 of the donors, sequences lacking an unambiguous match to a single V gene segment were excluded. In an earlier analysis of 450 to 700 of the donors, V segments were called functional above 56.7% productive rearrangements and were called segregating when the between-donor standard deviation exceeded 5%. A statistical classification framework was developed to diagnose cytomegalovirus status using the catalog of TCR beta chain sequences. A later analysis assigned V and J genes by comparing TCR nucleotide sequences with IMGT/GENE-DB human TR gene sequences. A later analysis assigned CDR3 sequences and most-parsimonious VDJ recombination scenarios with the TCRdist pipeline. In a later analysis, each TCR beta chain was defined by its CDR3 amino acid sequence together with its V-gene family, and reads without a unique V-gene family were excluded. To address suspected cross-contamination and a sequencing artifact, a later analysis removed several hundred highly shared, low-generation-probability nucleotide sequences. In a later analysis, a clonal expansion index for each public chain was calculated from normalized within-repertoire ranks of inferred template counts. A later analysis computed generation probabilities with a VDJ recombination model fitted to out-of-frame rearrangements, and checked the results against IGoR. Hypergeometric tests were used in a later analysis to score TCR-TCR, TCR-HLA and TCR-CMV co-occurrence, with a repertoire-size bias correction applied to the TCR pairs. False discovery rates were estimated in a later analysis by permuting HLA or CMV assignments 20 times. In a later analysis, co-occurring TCRs were grouped using DBSCAN, with TCRdist sequence similarity added in when clustering inside HLA-allele-positive subsets. Repertoires with fewer than 30,000 or more than 120,000 public chains, plus five repertoires with anomalous nucleotide sharing, were excluded from co-occurrence clustering. TCRdb retrieved this table from immuneACCESS and kept in-frame rearrangements only. Not all clones are present; in checked studies, unresolved V genes account for under half, and no reason is known for the remainder. V, J and clone size were drawn from that table, and D and trimming were deduced from the DNA. The sample table holds 150,000 to 200,000 clones, of which 70% to 85% were seen once. The ten largest clonotypes hold around 3.5% of the sample.

The CDR3, from cysteine to phenylalanine, totals 15 residues. The CDR3 DNA has 45 bases and is translated from base 1. CDR1 and CDR2 are read off the germline V gene as SGHTS and YDEGEE. The junction shows trimming of 0 bases on V and 3 bases on J, plus 9 bases between the germline ends. The data were taken from a study of cytomegalovirus exposure and HLA in healthy donors (dated by TCRdb to 2016 to 2017). About the study as a whole: An earlier analysis of 550 to 700 of the donors reported more than 250 Gb of sequence data and about 100 million unique TCR beta sequences from roughly 180 million T cells. An early release covering more than 500 HLA-typed donors comprised about 320 gigabases of sequencing data and approximately 85 million unique TCR sequences. The genetic ancestry cluster associated with self-reported Caucasian donors included 81% of the roughly 400 genotyped donors. The aim of the study was to test whether cataloging public T cell receptors could identify signatures of past pathogen exposure. The study used immunosequencing to profile the T cell repertoires of approximately 640 subjects and linked those repertoires to cytomegalovirus serostatus. Along with the roughly 670-subject first cohort, a separate validation cohort of around 110 different subjects was used. The study combined high-throughput TCR immunosequencing, statistical association of individual TCRs with disease status, and machine learning to predict cytomegalovirus infection status. To study patterns of TCR occurrence, a later analysis re-analyzed previously published TCR beta repertoires from 666 donors and added high-resolution HLA genotyping. The later analysis used no new phenotypic data to find candidate immune exposures, relying instead on TCR beta sequences and their occurrence across donors. In an earlier analysis of over 550 of the donors, high-throughput TCR beta sequencing was used to judge whether each TCR beta V gene segment behaved as functional or pseudogenic. Donor age, sex, ethnicity and CMV serostatus were collected together with the repertoire data. In a later genetic analysis, genome-wide SNP genotypes for about 55% of the roughly 700 donors were used, and that subset was treated as a discovery cohort. All discovery cohort repertoires had been generated using a single sequencing platform. HLA typing covered class I and class II loci at four-digit resolution. The number of typed donors differed by locus: about 629-630 for A, B, C, DRB1 and DQB1; 500 to 550 for DQA1; 606 for DPA1; and 450 to 480 for DPB1. Several DR-DQ haplotypes were treated as single units for association and clustering because of strong linkage in the cohort. On average, 235,054 unique TCR beta nucleotide sequences were sequenced per donor among 398 genotyped donors of the cohort, with 15% to 20% of those sequences being non-productive. What the authors observed across the whole study: Compared with equally common non-associated chains, HLA-associated TCR beta chains in a later analysis were more clonally expanded and had lower generation probabilities. Linkage disequilibrium might explain the correlated functional status among segregating V segments, but an unknown experimental factor could not be excluded. According to a later genetic analysis, donors in an Asian-associated ancestry cluster had fewer N-insertions in productive TCRs than the roughly 660-donor mean. For the cohort, immune exposure information was limited to CMV serostatus. Specific HLA alleles were associated with roughly 17,000 TCR beta sequences at a false discovery rate of 0.05 in a later analysis. The 87-base-pair reads could not distinguish some IMGT-functional V segments, including TRBV6-2 and TRBV6-3, so those segments were excluded. In the study, 164 TCR beta chains were listed as associated with cytomegalovirus. Several of the top co-occurrence clusters appeared to be linked to parvovirus B19, influenza, CMV and Epstein-Barr virus, according to a later analysis. The classifier was reported to diagnose cytomegalovirus status with high specificity and sensitivity in both the original and validation cohorts. This cohort had only TCR beta chains sequenced, and the lack of alpha or paired-chain data limited which features could be detected. A further reported finding was that TCR beta sequences accurately predicted the HLA-A and HLA-B alleles for most subjects in the first cohort. Because HLA typing was missing for some donors at each locus, association tests included only the typed subset. An association between a missense DCLRE1C variant and V-gene and J-gene trimming of TCR beta chains was found in a later genetic analysis and replicated in an independent cohort. A later analysis found that TCR association rates varied across HLA loci, with DRB1 alleles showing the most associated TCRs and HLA-C alleles the fewest. When HLA alleles, especially DR and DQ, strongly co-occurred, TCR associations were difficult to assign to individual alleles. Most CMV-associated TCR beta chains appeared to be HLA-restricted in a later analysis, and the HLA associations seemed to be driven largely by CMV exposure. In vitro tests confirmed that a few of the cytomegalovirus-associated TCR beta chains recognize cytomegalovirus antigens. The sequencing pipeline was judged likely to have produced a cluster of highly shared sequence variants as a technical artifact. According to the authors, the approach could potentially be generalized to other disease states and immunological phenotypes. Fewer than 20 rarely observed V segments, including chromosome 9 orphons, were excluded from the earlier analysis of approximately 600 of the donors because counts were too low. Most TCR sequences were observed very rarely across donors, whereas some public TCRs were present in many individuals. An earlier analysis of around 500 of the donors showed that most TCR beta V segments appeared in productive rearrangements either about 90% or about 30% of the time, which broadly matched IMGT annotations. The presence/absence analyses assumed that sequencing depth was roughly uniform across donors, and that assumption may not be true.

In total, approximately 610 healthy bone marrow donors made up the cohort. At the time of sampling, all cohort members were nominally healthy, though unrecorded immune exposures were likely present. The donor was CMV seropositive and was included in the group of around 300 seropositive cohort members. A peripheral blood sample was provided by each donor, and peripheral blood mononuclear cells were used for TCR beta sequencing. The Qiagen DNeasy Blood Extraction Kit was used to extract genomic DNA from the blood cell samples. The TCR was taken from a man aged 40-50 years in good health and CMV-seropositive. Recombination joined TRBV5-8 with TRBJ1-4, with the identity of the D gene unclear. What was sequenced was PBMCs. This receptor carries the CDR3 CASSLEGVPNEKLFF. At the DNA level, the sequence is TGTGCCAGCAGCTTGGAGGGAGTCCCTAATGAAAAACTGTTTTTT.